This T cell receptor (beta chain) originates from a study of tumor-infiltrating lymphocytes in primary liver carcinoma. Study observations and caveats: Representation across all five tumor regions was limited to only about 7-24% of top clones.

V dropped 4 bases and J dropped 7 bases, with 14 bases sitting between them. Germline assignment: CDR1 MGHRA and CDR2 YSYEKL. The CDR3 contains 14 residues. On this clonotype itself: Antigen: not known.

TCR beta cDNA was prepared out of around 460 ng total RNA by means of a constant-region primer. The TCR beta library was amplified through three nested multiplex PCR rounds in a modified ARM-PCR procedure. Rounds one and two of PCR, each of 10 cycles, were primed with TRBV1-TRBV30 forward primers and a C-beta reverse primer. TCRdb re-derived calls from the multiplex PCR reads in MiXCR, one entry per CDR3 protein. This sample has more than 40,000 distinct CDR3 sequences, with around 64% found just once. Co-extraction yielded RNA and DNA from roughly 20-30 mg of unsorted bulk tissue. Patients were treatment-naive with chronic HBV infection.

Sequencing input: liver tumor tissue from sampling region 5. Regarding subset: tumor region T5, tumor centre. The J gene is TRBJ1-5, the V gene TRBV4-1; a possible D gene is TRBD1 (5 bases). This TCR came from a middle-aged man with primary liver carcinoma and hepatitis B virus infection. The CDR3 DNA follows: TGCGCCAGCAGCCGAGGAGGGGACGACCAGCCCCAGCATTTT. This encodes CASSRGGDDQPQHF.